The present entry profiles one TCR beta chain with its context. The antigen remains undetermined. This sample is part of a study of cytomegalovirus exposure and HLA in healthy donors. PCR primers comprised 60 Vbeta and 13 Jbeta primers. Measured with immunoSEQ multiplex PCR; TCRdb has only the in-frame clones, and not every one. The sample carries more than 200,000 clones, roughly four fifths recorded once. Study outcomes and limitations: On later analysis, the bulk of CMV-associated TCR beta chains appeared to be HLA-restricted.

This CDR3 is 14 amino acids long. Trimming cost V 6 bases and J 3 bases; bases outside gene matches: 7. CDR1 and CDR2 (germline): LNHDA, SQIVND (reference sequence). What was sequenced was PBMCs. This chain links TRBV19 with TRBJ1-2; 7 positions agree with TRBD1. The source of this sequence is a girl aged 10-17 years in good health and CMV-seronegative. The CDR3 nucleotides are TGTGCCAGTAGACCGACAGGGCGAGACTATGGCTACACCTTC. Translation: CASRPTGRDYGYTF.